This T cell receptor beta chain was profiled in a study of technical replicates of blood from four donors. Only in-frame clones appear in the TCRdb table, and some are missing; sequencing was by immunoSEQ multiplex PCR. The sample has 84,000 or so clones; roughly 94% are singletons. This receptor was obtained from a human donor in good health. Sequenced material: T cells isolated from PBMCs.

The CDR3 here is CASSPLGGSYEQYF. Here the CDR3 DNA reads TGTGCCAGCAGCCCCTTGGGAGGCTCCTACGAGCAGTACTTC. V gene TRBV5-5 combines with J gene TRBJ2-7; perhaps TRBD2 as D (6 bases). CDR1 and CDR2 (germline): SGHKS, YYEKEE (reference sequence). Trimming stripped 4 bases from V and 0 bases from J, with 11 bases between. The CDR3 sequence is 14 residues long. The whole variable domain, remainder taken from reference TRBV5-5 and TRBJ2-7, is DAGVTQSPTHLIKTRGQQVTLRCSPISGHKSVSWYQQVLGQGPQFIFQYYEKEERGRGNFPDRFSARQFPNYSSELNVNALLLGDSALYLCASSPLGGSYEQYFGPGTRLTVT.